Reported below is one T cell receptor beta chain. Its antigen is unidentified. The data belong to a study of CXCR3-negative and CXCR3-positive naive CD8 T cells. Looking at the study overall: About 140 million TRB reads were obtained overall (about 1.5 +/- 0.3 million per library).

Points from the study as a whole: The study found comparably high diversity in both naive subsets and much lower diversity in memory CD8+ cells. The study found more hydrophobic TRB CDR3s in CXCR3-positive naive cells than in CXCR3-negative naive cells. Similar TRBV-TRBJ gene usage was seen in naive CXCR3-negative and CXCR3-positive cells, but not in memory cells.

Cells that were CD45RO-CCR7+CD27+CD95- constituted naive CD8+ T cells. Germline CDR1 and CDR2: SGHTA and FQGNSA. The CDR3 is made up of 16 amino acids. UMI labels and 5' RACE were used to prepare the TRB cDNA libraries. With the 5' RACE reads reprocessed, TCRdb shows one record per CDR3 protein and no DNA. This sample's table reports 75,000 to 100,000 distinct CDR3 sequences. The V gene is TRBV7-2, the J gene TRBJ2-7; there is no DNA to check the TCRdb D call of TRBD2. Sequencing was carried out using naive CXCR3+ CD8+ T cells from blood. Subset noted: CD45RO-CCR7+CD27+CD95- naive CD8+ T cells expressing CXCR3 (TNR3+). This receptor was taken from a human donor in good health. Some clones in this sample may be carry-over from other donors' samples. CDR3 amino acids: CASSPPRASRSYEQYF.